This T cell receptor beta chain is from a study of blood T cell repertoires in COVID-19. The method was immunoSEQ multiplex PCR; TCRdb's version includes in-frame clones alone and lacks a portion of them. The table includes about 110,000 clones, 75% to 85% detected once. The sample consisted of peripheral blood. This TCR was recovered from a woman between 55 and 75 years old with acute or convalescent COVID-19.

CDR3 nucleotides: TGTGCCAGCAGTTACTCGACATCGAACACTGAAGCTTTCTTT. Translation: CASSYSTSNTEAFF. The rearrangement joins TRBV6-6 to TRBJ1-1; D remains ambiguous. This CDR3 has 14 amino acids. V was cut by 0 bases and J by 1 base, with 6 bases left in between. CDR1 MNHNY and CDR2 SVGAGI come from the germline V gene (reference sequence).